Presented here are 22 T cell receptor beta chains from one specimen sequenced in a study of a mutant IDH1 vaccine in newly diagnosed glioma. Measured with immunoSEQ multiplex PCR; TCRdb has only the in-frame clones, and not every one. The top ten clones hold around 2.5% of a sample with about 50,000 clones, 86% of them seen once. Time point denoted: baseline, week 1 (first vaccination visit). The sample's treatment: pre-vaccination baseline after standard-of-care therapy. Sample: PBMCs, taken from a glioma patient treated with radiotherapy, temozolomide or both. The receptors shown here come from a man aged 35 to 55 with glioma.

The rearrangement links TRBV6-5 to TRBJ2-5, with D perhaps TRBD2 (5 bases). This CDR3 is 13 amino acids long. The germline V gene encodes CDR1 MNHEY and CDR2 SVGAGI. V shed 0 bases and J shed 14 bases, with 16 bases lying between them. The CDR3 sequence is CASSYSTGSGSYF. CDR3 DNA sequence: TGTGCCAGCAGTTACTCTACCGGATCGGGGAGCTACTTC.

J is TRBJ2-7 and V is TRBV7-2; D ambiguous. Germline CDR1 reads SGHTA; CDR2 reads FQGNSA. V was clipped by 1 base and J by 8 bases, with 9 bases between them. The length of the CDR3 is 12 residues. CDR3 coding DNA: TGTGCCAGCAGCTTAGACCTCATCAAGCAGTACTTC. This encodes CASSLDLIKQYF.

CDR3 in DNA: TGTGCCAGCAGTCCCCCGGGTAGCGGGAGTGGCAAGCAGTACTTC. Protein sequence: CASSPPGSGSGKQYF. The chain links TRBV27 to TRBJ2-7; 9 bases line up with TRBD2. The CDR3 is 15 amino acids. Trimming cost V 5 bases and J 8 bases; bases outside gene matches: 13. Germline assignment: CDR1 MNHEY and CDR2 SMNVEV (reference sequence).

The V gene is TRBV6-1, the J gene TRBJ2-1, with 14 bases identical to TRBD2. The length of the CDR3 is 15 residues. V trimming: 7 bases; J trimming: 6 bases; junction bases outside the gene matches: 5. The germline V gene has CDR1 MNHNS and CDR2 SASEGT. CDR3 sequence reads: CASTSGLAGVNEQFF. In DNA, the CDR3 is TGTGCCAGCACCTCGGGACTAGCGGGAGTCAATGAGCAGTTCTTC.

V and J are TRBV25-1 and TRBJ2-1, with D tentatively TRBD1 or TRBD2 (5 bases each). Looked up from germline, CDR1 is MGHDK and CDR2 is SYGVNS. Trimming pared 4 bases from V and 4 bases from J, leaving 11 bases between. CDR3 length: 14 amino acids. The CDR3 DNA reads as TGTGCCAGCAGTGCCCAGGGACGGTACAATGAGCAGTTCTTC. This sequence encodes CASSAQGRYNEQFF.

V usage is TRBV2 and J usage is TRBJ2-3, with D unclear. Trimming removed 4 bases at V and 6 bases at J, with 8 bases between. Looked up from germline, CDR1 is SNHLY and CDR2 is FYNNEI. The CDR3 contains 12 residues. The CDR3 protein is CASSVRDDTQYF. The CDR3 DNA follows: TGTGCCAGCAGTGTACGAGATGATACGCAGTATTTT.

The chain is built from TRBV29-1 and TRBJ2-3; 7 bases map to TRBD2. The CDR3 is 14 residues long. Losses at the gene ends were 1 base for V and 6 bases for J; bases not matched to a gene: 7. Germline V gene sequence: CDR1 SQVTM, CDR2 ANQGSEA. CDR3 DNA: TGCAGCGTTGAAGGGCGGGAGAGGTCGGATACGCAGTATTTT. It is translated as CSVEGRERSDTQYF.

Only one count was recorded for this clone. The chain employs TRBV19 and TRBJ1-5, with D perhaps matching TRBD1 (5 bases). CDR3 length equals 14 residues. The germline V and J ends were trimmed by 4 bases and 0 bases, with 7 bases remaining between them. Germline V gives CDR1 LNHDA, CDR2 SQIVND (reference sequence). The CDR3 nucleotides are TGTGCCAGTAGTAGGGGGGGTAGCAATCAGCCCCAGCATTTT. It codes for CASSRGGSNQPQHF.

In its sample, this clone was seen a few times. This chain connects TRBV29-1 to TRBJ1-2; D remains ambiguous. CDR1 and CDR2 (germline): SQVTM, ANQGSEA. The V end lost 6 bases, the J end lost 8 bases, and 7 bases lay between the germline ends. The CDR3 totals 9 residues. CDR3 sequence (DNA): TGCAGCGTCCTCGAGGGCTACACCTTC. This codes for CSVLEGYTF.

This chain joins TRBV7-9 and TRBJ2-7; the D gene is possibly TRBD2 (5 bases). The CDR3 length is 15 residues. V gave up 7 bases and J gave up 0 bases, with 16 bases separating them. Per germline, CDR1 SEHNR and CDR2 FQNEAQ (reference sequence). The CDR3 DNA reads TGTGCCAGCATCAATGACGGGGTTAACTCCTACGAGCAGTACTTC. It encodes CASINDGVNSYEQYF.

The V and J genes are TRBV9 and TRBJ2-7; 9 positions match TRBD1. The CDR3 has 17 amino acids. CDR1 and CDR2 (germline): SGDLS, YYNGEE. J gave up 2 bases and V 4 bases, and 13 bases lay outside the gene matches. CDR3 in DNA: TGTGCCAGCAGCCCCGCAGGACAGGGGATTCAAACCTACGAGCAGTACTTC. Translation gives CASSPAGQGIQTYEQYF.

This clone has a single count. V usage is TRBV19 and J usage is TRBJ1-2, with D tentatively TRBD1 (6 bases). The germline CDR1 and CDR2 sequences are LNHDA and SQIVND (reference sequence). V was cut by 5 bases and J by 10 bases, with 17 bases left in between. The CDR3 contains 13 residues. The CDR3 reads CASSPHNRDFYTF. The CDR3 bases are TGTGCCAGTAGTCCCCATAACAGGGACTTCTACACCTTC.

The chain carries TRBV14 and TRBJ2-5; D might be TRBD1 or TRBD2, each matching 6 bases. Between the trimmed V and J ends, which lost 2 bases and 0 bases, there was a span of 16 bases. Germline CDR1 is SGHDN and CDR2 is FVKESK. The CDR3 extends over 17 amino acids. The CDR3 loop reads CASSQRFGGAYQETQYF. The CDR3 nucleotides are TGTGCCAGCAGCCAACGGTTCGGGGGCGCGTACCAAGAGACCCAGTACTTC.

The chain employs TRBV5-1 and TRBJ2-3; 8 bases line up with TRBD1. The ends lost 2 bases at V and 4 bases at J; junction bases unmatched: 6. The CDR3 runs 15 residues. CDR1 and CDR2 from the germline V gene are SGHRS and YFSETQ. This CDR3 is CASSFVGQGSDTQYF. In DNA, the CDR3 is TGCGCCAGCAGCTTTGTAGGACAGGGTTCAGATACGCAGTATTTT. The complete variable domain, with remaining parts taken from reference TRBV5-1 and TRBJ2-3, reads KAGVTQTPRYLIKTRGQQVTLSCSPISGHRSVSWYQQTPGQGLQFLFEYFSETQRNKGNFPGRFSGRQFSNSRSEMNVSTLELGDSALYLCASSFVGQGSDTQYFGPGTRLTVL.

The J gene is TRBJ1-5, the V gene TRBV2; possibly TRBD1 for D (5 bases). V lost 2 bases to trimming and J lost 1 base, with 12 bases between them. This CDR3 spans 16 amino acids. The germline V gene encodes CDR1 SNHLY and CDR2 FYNNEI. CDR3 amino acids: CASSEFQGGSNQPQHF. CDR3 coding DNA: TGTGCCAGCAGTGAATTCCAGGGAGGCAGCAATCAGCCCCAGCATTTT.

The genes are TRBV2 and TRBJ1-2, with D unclear. Trimming took 3 bases from V and 4 from J, leaving 9 bases between them. Germline loops: CDR1 SNHLY, CDR2 FYNNEI. The CDR3 extends over 13 amino acids. The CDR3 sequence: CASSDQVIYGYTF. The CDR3 DNA sequence: TGTGCCAGCAGTGATCAGGTTATCTATGGCTACACCTTC.

The genes are TRBV7-9 and TRBJ2-7; no firm D call. V was shortened by 4 bases and J by 1 base, with 11 bases between the two germline ends. CDR1 and CDR2 (germline): SEHNR, FQNEAQ (reference sequence). The CDR3 runs 14 residues. Written as DNA, the CDR3 is TGTGCCAGCAGCTCCCCGGAGAGGTCCTACGAGCAGTACTTC. Its translation is CASSSPERSYEQYF.

This chain links TRBV18 with TRBJ1-3; no reliable D call. This CDR3 has 16 amino acids. CDR1 and CDR2 (germline): KGHSH, LQKENI. V dropped 0 bases and J dropped 0 bases, with 9 bases sitting between them. The CDR3 nucleotides are TGTGCCAGCTCACCACCGTCGATAAGCTCTGGAAACACCATATATTTT. Residues: CASSPPSISSGNTIYF.

The chain recombines TRBV19 with TRBJ2-7; a weak D match, TRBD1 (7 bases). The CDR3 is 14 amino acids. V gave up 4 bases and J gave up 4 bases, with 14 bases separating them. Germline V CDR1 and CDR2: LNHDA, SQIVND (reference sequence). CDR3: CASSRQGGEYEQYF. CDR3 nucleotide sequence: TGTGCCAGTAGTAGACAGGGCGGGGAATACGAGCAGTACTTC.

Only one count was recorded for this clone. The chain uses TRBV28 and TRBJ2-1, with D unresolved. There are 13 residues in the CDR3. V gave up 5 bases and J gave up 5 bases, with 10 bases separating them. Germline CDR1 is MDHEN and CDR2 is SYDVKM. The CDR3 nucleotides read TGTGCCAGCAGTCCAAGGACCAACAATGAGCAGTTCTTC. Translation gives CASSPRTNNEQFF.

This chain joins TRBV4-1 and TRBJ1-4; maybe TRBD1 (5 bases). Trimming removed 2 bases at V and 8 bases at J, with 24 bases between. CDR1 is MGHRA, CDR2 YSYEKL, per germline. This CDR3 region has 18 residues. The chain's CDR3 is CASSQRSTPGGFEEKLFF. The DNA of the CDR3 is TGCGCCAGCAGCCAACGCTCAACCCCGGGGGGGTTTGAGGAAAAACTGTTTTTT.

The V call is TRBV14, the J call TRBJ2-2; 8 positions agree with TRBD2. With V trimmed by 3 bases and J by 3 bases, 6 bases remained unmatched. In germline, CDR1 is SGHDN, CDR2 FVKESK. The CDR3 is made up of 16 amino acids. This chain's CDR3 is CASSHGAGVDTGELFF. The DNA for the CDR3 is TGTGCCAGCAGCCACGGAGCGGGAGTTGACACCGGGGAGCTGTTTTTT.